This entry describes one T cell receptor beta chain. Its antigen is as yet unknown. Clones were read by immunoSEQ multiplex PCR, and TCRdb kept only the in-frame ones, dropping some. This table holds about 47,000 clones, around 85% found once. The sample comes from a study of OX40 agonist ivuxolimab in advanced cancers. Study as a whole: Ivuxolimab, which is an agonistic anti-OX40 (CD134) antibody, was administered to the patients. Study conclusions and caveats: Averaged across samples, CD8+ T cells carried more expanded clones than CD4+ did. At 0.1 to 3.0 mg/kg, CD4+ and CD8+ blood T cells expanded clonally by week 6.

Trimming took off 7 bases at V and 11 bases at J, with 18 bases between the two ends. The CDR3 contains 13 residues. Germline V gene lookup returns CDR1 MDHEN and CDR2 SYDVKM. Anyone with autoimmune disease history or systemic immunosuppression was excluded. The chain employs TRBV28 and TRBJ1-5; TRBD1 might be the D (5 bases). The TCR originated in an adult with an advanced solid tumor such as melanoma, head and neck, liver or kidney cancer. Sequences were derived from CD4+ or CD8+ T cells sorted from blood, sampled in a trial of the OX40 agonist ivuxolimab. The DNA of the CDR3 is TGTGCCAGCACCCCGCAACCCCGAGGGGCCCAGCATTTT. It encodes CASTPQPRGAQHF.